The 15 T cell receptor beta chains listed next were all sequenced from one sample in a study of blood T cell repertoires in COVID-19. Sequencing used immunoSEQ multiplex PCR; TCRdb keeps in-frame clones, though not all of them. The sample has about 140,000 clones; roughly 81% are singletons. Sequenced material: PBMCs or T cells enriched from blood (not recorded which). These receptors were obtained from a woman aged 45 to 65 with acute COVID-19.

The V call is TRBV5-4, the J call TRBJ1-3; D is perhaps TRBD1 (6 bases). Trimming took 4 bases from V and 0 from J, leaving 11 bases between them. CDR1 and CDR2 from the germline V gene are SGHNT and YYREEE (reference sequence). This CDR3 comprises 15 residues. The DNA for the CDR3 is TGTGCCAGCAGCAAGGACAGCTTCTCTGGAAACACCATATATTTT. Encoded protein: CASSKDSFSGNTIYF.

CDR3 DNA sequence: TGCGCCAGCAGCGTCTTCTCCAGGGGACAGGGGGACAATGAGCAGTTCTTC. Protein: CASSVFSRGQGDNEQFF. The chain uses TRBV5-1 and TRBJ2-1; TRBD1 agrees at 11 bases. The V segment lost 4 bases and the J segment 5 bases; nucleotides outside the gene matches: 11. Germline CDR1 reads SGHRS; CDR2 reads YFSETQ. The CDR3 has 17 residues.

The chain carries TRBV10-3 and TRBJ2-5; 8 bases are a match to TRBD1. CDR3 length equals 17 residues. Germline V gene sequence: CDR1 ENHRY, CDR2 SYGVKD. V lost 2 bases, J lost 0 bases, and 8 bases stayed unmatched. CDR3 sequence reads: CAISEVVKDRDQETQYF. The CDR3 bases are TGTGCCATCAGTGAGGTGGTCAAGGACAGGGACCAAGAGACCCAGTACTTC.

V usage is TRBV7-8 and J usage is TRBJ2-2; 13 bases are shared with TRBD2. With V trimmed by 2 bases and J by 6 bases, 3 bases remained unmatched. The CDR3 loop spans 16 amino acids. The germline CDR1 and CDR2 sequences are SGHVS and FQNEAQ. The CDR3 loop is CASSLILAGGSGELFF. The CDR3, as DNA: TGTGCCAGCAGCTTAATACTAGCGGGAGGGTCCGGGGAGCTGTTTTTT.

CDR3 in amino acids: CASSRGGHRNTEAFF. DNA of the CDR3: TGTGCCAGCAGTCGGGGGGGACACCGGAACACTGAAGCTTTCTTT. This chain joins TRBV6-5 and TRBJ1-1; TRBD1 is a possible D gene (6 bases). Germline CDR1 is MNHEY and CDR2 is SVGAGI. This CDR3 contains 15 residues. With 5 bases removed from V and 1 base from J, the gap between germline ends came to 14 bases.

The chain is built from TRBV19 and TRBJ2-3; maybe TRBD2 (5 bases). Per germline, CDR1 LNHDA and CDR2 SQIVND (reference sequence). The CDR3 has 16 amino acids. V was pared by 3 bases and J by 0 bases, with 13 bases between. CDR3 coding DNA: TGTGCCAGTAGTATGTTGGGAGAACCCAGCACAGATACGCAGTATTTT. Amino acid sequence: CASSMLGEPSTDTQYF.

This sequence joins TRBV5-6 and TRBJ1-1, with D tentatively TRBD1 (6 bases). V dropped 1 base and J dropped 0 bases, with 10 bases sitting between them. Germline CDR1 is SGHDT and CDR2 is YYEEEE. This CDR3 spans 15 amino acids. CDR3 DNA: TGTGCCAGCAGCTTGCGGGGGGCTTTGAACACTGAAGCTTTCTTT. Encoded protein: CASSLRGALNTEAFF.

This sequence joins TRBV2 and TRBJ2-1, with TRBD2 matching over 8 bases. CDR1 is SNHLY, CDR2 FYNNEI, per germline. This CDR3 region has 17 residues. The V segment lost 7 bases and the J segment 7 bases; nucleotides outside the gene matches: 18. The CDR3 spells CASIPTSGGPDSNEQFF. The CDR3 DNA sequence: TGTGCCAGCATTCCAACTTCGGGAGGGCCAGATTCGAATGAGCAGTTCTTC.

V usage is TRBV7-2 and J usage is TRBJ2-1; 13 bases map to TRBD2. This CDR3 has 15 amino acids. The germline gives CDR1 SGHTA, CDR2 FQGNSA. Losses at the gene ends were 4 bases for V and 14 bases for J; bases not matched to a gene: 11. CDR3 nucleotides: TGTGCCAGCAGCTCGCCGGGACTAGCGGGACTACGGGAGTTCTTC. Translated: CASSSPGLAGLREFF.

V gene TRBV24-1 combines with J gene TRBJ2-2; D unresolved. The CDR3 covers 14 residues. Germline loops: CDR1 KGHDR, CDR2 SFDVKD. With 1 base removed from V and 8 bases from J, the gap between germline ends came to 10 bases. The CDR3 DNA follows: TGTGCCACCAGTGATTTCTACCCCATGGGGGAGCTGTTTTTT. The encoded protein is CATSDFYPMGELFF.

The rearrangement joins TRBV19 to TRBJ1-2; no firm D call. CDR3 length: 13 residues. Germline-derived CDR1 and CDR2 are LNHDA and SQIVND (reference sequence). Trimming stripped 6 bases from V and 4 bases from J, with 12 bases between. This chain's CDR3 is CASRPGNSYGYTF. CDR3 DNA: TGTGCCAGTAGACCGGGGAATTCCTATGGCTACACCTTC.

This chain uses TRBV11-2 with TRBJ2-7; D call uncertain. The CDR3 sequence is 10 residues long. Trimming removed 6 bases at V and 7 bases at J, with 7 bases between. In germline, CDR1 is SGHAT, CDR2 FQNNGV. CDR3 in amino acids: CASSSSEQYF. The CDR3, as DNA: TGTGCCAGCAGTTCGTCGGAGCAGTACTTC.

This clone showed up just once. The V and J genes are TRBV19 and TRBJ2-2, with 12 bases identical to TRBD2. Germline V gene lookup returns CDR1 LNHDA and CDR2 SQIVND (reference sequence). The CDR3 runs to 17 residues. After removal of 5 bases from V and 4 bases from J, the junction contained 8 bases not matched to a gene. The CDR3 DNA reads as TGTGCCAGTAGTCATGTGGGACTAGCGGGCGCCACCGGGGAGCTGTTTTTT. Protein: CASSHVGLAGATGELFF.

The chain carries TRBV29-1 and TRBJ2-2; 7 bases are shared with TRBD1. The length of the CDR3 is 15 residues. CDR1 is SQVTM and CDR2 is ANQGSEA in the germline V gene. Trimming at V came to 7 bases and at J to 3 bases, leaving 11 bases not matched to a gene. CDR3 amino acids: CSAGKGAADTGELFF. In DNA, the CDR3 is TGCAGCGCTGGGAAGGGGGCCGCGGACACCGGGGAGCTGTTTTTT.

V usage is TRBV6-5 and J usage is TRBJ2-3; D might be TRBD2 (5 bases). The V end lost 6 bases, the J end lost 5 bases, and 18 bases lay between the germline ends. The CDR3 is 15 amino acids. Germline CDR1 reads MNHEY; CDR2 reads SVGAGI. The CDR3 region is CASRPLAQRGDTQYF. The CDR3 region has the DNA TGTGCCAGCAGGCCTCTAGCACAAAGAGGAGATACGCAGTATTTT.